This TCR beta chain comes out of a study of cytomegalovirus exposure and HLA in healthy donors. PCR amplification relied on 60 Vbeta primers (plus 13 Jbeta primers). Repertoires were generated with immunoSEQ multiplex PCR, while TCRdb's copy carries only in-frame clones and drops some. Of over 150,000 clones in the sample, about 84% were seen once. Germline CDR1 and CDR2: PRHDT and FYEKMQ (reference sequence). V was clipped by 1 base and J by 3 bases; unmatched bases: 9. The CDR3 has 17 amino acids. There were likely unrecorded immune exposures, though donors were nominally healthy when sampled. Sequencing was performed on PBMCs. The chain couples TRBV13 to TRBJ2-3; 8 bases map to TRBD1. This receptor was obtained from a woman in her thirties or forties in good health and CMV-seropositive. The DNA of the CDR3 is TGTGCCAGCAGCTTAGACGGACGGACAGGGCGAACAGATACGCAGTATTTT. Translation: CASSLDGRTGRTDTQYF.